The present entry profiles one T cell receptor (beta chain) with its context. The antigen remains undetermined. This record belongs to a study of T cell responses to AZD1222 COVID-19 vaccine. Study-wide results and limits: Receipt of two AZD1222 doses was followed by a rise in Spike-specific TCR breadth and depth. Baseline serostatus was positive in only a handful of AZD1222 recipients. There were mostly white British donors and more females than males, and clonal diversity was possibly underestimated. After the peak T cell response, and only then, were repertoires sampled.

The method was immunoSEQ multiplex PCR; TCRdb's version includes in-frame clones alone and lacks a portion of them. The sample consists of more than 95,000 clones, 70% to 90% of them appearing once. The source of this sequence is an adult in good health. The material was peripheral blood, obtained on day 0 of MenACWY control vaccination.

The DNA for the CDR3 is TGTGCCAGCAGCCGGGGACTAGAGGCAGGAAACACCATATATTTT. Its protein is CASSRGLEAGNTIYF. This chain uses TRBV7-2 with TRBJ1-3; TRBD1 might be the D (5 bases). CDR1 is SGHTA, CDR2 FQGNSA, per germline. V shed 5 bases and J shed 4 bases, with 15 bases lying between them. The CDR3 extends over 15 amino acids.